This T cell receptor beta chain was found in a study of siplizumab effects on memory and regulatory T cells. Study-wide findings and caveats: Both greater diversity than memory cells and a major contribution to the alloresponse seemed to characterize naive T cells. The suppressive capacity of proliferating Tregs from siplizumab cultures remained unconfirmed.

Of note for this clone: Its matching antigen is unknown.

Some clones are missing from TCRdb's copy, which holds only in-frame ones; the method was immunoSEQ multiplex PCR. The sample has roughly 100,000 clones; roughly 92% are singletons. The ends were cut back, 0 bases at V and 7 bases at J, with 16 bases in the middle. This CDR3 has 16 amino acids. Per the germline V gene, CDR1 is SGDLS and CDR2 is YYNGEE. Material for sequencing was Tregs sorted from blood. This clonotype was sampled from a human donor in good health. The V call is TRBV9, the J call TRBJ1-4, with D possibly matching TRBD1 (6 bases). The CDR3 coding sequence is TGTGCCAGCAGCGTAGGGTCGAGGGGGAGTAGTGAAAAACTGTTTTTT. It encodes CASSVGSRGSSEKLFF.